The 13 T cell receptor beta chains given below trace back to one sample, sequenced in a study of cytomegalovirus exposure and HLA in healthy donors. Vbeta (60) and Jbeta (13) primers were used in the PCR. Sequencing used immunoSEQ multiplex PCR; TCRdb keeps in-frame clones, though not all of them. This sample has 35,000 to 45,000 clones, with around 53% found just once. The sample consisted of PBMCs. The receptors were gathered from a man aged 60-69 years in good health and CMV-seronegative.

The rearrangement joins TRBV13 to TRBJ2-7; the match to TRBD2 covers 10 bases. This CDR3 has 12 residues. With 5 bases clipped from V and 11 bases from J, the junction kept 6 bases outside the gene matches. Germline V gene sequence: CDR1 PRHDT, CDR2 FYEKMQ (reference sequence). CDR3 in amino acids: CASSLSGTSEYF. The DNA for the CDR3 is TGTGCCAGCAGCCTAAGCGGGACTAGCGAGTACTTC.

The chain recombines TRBV6-5 with TRBJ2-3; D remains unclear. CDR1 MNHEY and CDR2 SVGAGI come from the germline V gene. The V gene lost 4 bases and the J gene lost 5 bases, with 10 bases spanning the gap. This CDR3 is 13 amino acids long. The CDR3 DNA reads TGTGCCAGCAGTTCCCGCCTAGGAGATACGCAGTATTTT. Amino acid sequence: CASSSRLGDTQYF.

This chain links TRBV18 with TRBJ1-3; D perhaps matches TRBD1 (5 bases). Germline V gene sequence: CDR1 KGHSH, CDR2 LQKENI. This CDR3 comprises 16 residues. V was clipped by 2 bases and J by 0 bases, with 11 bases between them. Written as DNA, the CDR3 is TGTGCCAGCTCACCAAGACAGCTTGACTCTGGAAACACCATATATTTT. Amino acid sequence: CASSPRQLDSGNTIYF.

This chain connects TRBV7-6 to TRBJ1-5; D not resolved. The CDR3 loop spans 16 amino acids. V dropped 0 bases and J dropped 1 base, with 10 bases sitting between them. From germline, CDR1 is SGHVS and CDR2 FNYEAQ. The chain's CDR3 is CASSLAGRESNQPQHF. The CDR3 DNA is TGTGCCAGCAGCTTAGCGGGGAGGGAGAGCAATCAGCCCCAGCATTTT.

The V call is TRBV30, the J call TRBJ2-5; no reliable D call. Germline loops: CDR1 GTSNPN, CDR2 SVGIG (reference sequence). Trimming removed 4 bases at V and 3 bases at J, with 6 bases between. This CDR3 contains 11 residues. The CDR3 DNA sequence: TGTGCCTGGATTACAGAAGAGACCCAGTACTTC. Its protein product is CAWITEETQYF. Full variable domain (outside the CDR3, taken from reference TRBV30 and TRBJ2-5): SQTIHQWPATLVQPVGSPLSLECTVEGTSNPNLYWYRQAAGRGLQLLFYSVGIGQISSEVPQNLSASRPQDRQFILSSKKLLLSDSGFYLCAWITEETQYFGPGTRLLVL.

This rearrangement joins TRBV5-4 to TRBJ1-4, with 7 nucleotides matching TRBD1. The germline CDR1 and CDR2 sequences are SGHNT and YYREEE (reference sequence). V trimming: 1 base; J trimming: 8 bases; junction bases outside the gene matches: 2. The length of the CDR3 is 13 residues. The CDR3 spells CASSLTGEEKLFF. The DNA for the CDR3 is TGTGCCAGCAGCTTGACAGGGGAAGAAAAACTGTTTTTT.

This chain's CDR3 is CASSETGDNQPQHF. CDR3 bases: TGTGCCAGCTCAGAGACAGGGGACAATCAGCCCCAGCATTTT. The genes are TRBV18 and TRBJ1-5; 8 bases line up with TRBD1. This CDR3 has 14 residues. With 5 bases clipped from V and 3 bases from J, the junction kept 3 bases outside the gene matches. Germline CDR1 is KGHSH and CDR2 is LQKENI.

The chain uses TRBV4-1 and TRBJ2-7; D may be TRBD1 (5 bases). Germline V gene lookup returns CDR1 MGHRA and CDR2 YSYEKL. The CDR3 is made up of 16 amino acids. V was pared by 0 bases and J by 3 bases, with 15 bases between. CDR3 residues: CASSQERQPTYYEQYF. The CDR3 DNA reads TGCGCCAGCAGCCAAGAAAGACAGCCGACTTACTACGAGCAGTACTTC.

This clone was counted only a few times. V is TRBV5-1 and J is TRBJ1-1; D not resolved. Per the germline V gene, CDR1 is SGHRS and CDR2 is YFSETQ. CDR3 length: 16 residues. With 4 bases removed from V and 6 bases from J, the gap between germline ends came to 22 bases. The CDR3 coding sequence is TGCGCCAGCAGCCAAGGTTTGAGAGACGGAGACTCTGAAGCTTTCTTT. Translating it yields CASSQGLRDGDSEAFF.

The CDR3 reads CASSPITSSGNTIYF. CDR3 in DNA: TGTGCCAGCAGTCCTATCACTAGCTCTGGAAACACCATATATTTT. The chain links TRBV6-5 to TRBJ1-3; D unresolved. Per germline, CDR1 MNHEY and CDR2 SVGAGI. Trimming cost V 5 bases and J 0 bases, with 11 bases left between them. This CDR3 is 15 amino acids long.

The rearrangement joins TRBV18 to TRBJ1-1, with 8 nucleotides matching TRBD1. The CDR3 spans 14 residues. V was clipped by 6 bases and J by 3 bases; unmatched bases: 6. Germline-derived CDR1 and CDR2 are KGHSH and LQKENI. DNA of the CDR3: TGTGCCAGCTCGCCCACAGGGGGGCACACTGAAGCTTTCTTT. The encoded protein is CASSPTGGHTEAFF.

Within the sample, this clone is medium-sized. The chain joins TRBV5-6 to TRBJ1-1; TRBD1 is a possible D gene (5 bases). Germline V CDR1 and CDR2: SGHDT, YYEEEE. The CDR3 has 12 amino acids. With 4 bases removed from V and 3 bases from J, the gap between germline ends came to 7 bases. The CDR3 DNA reads TGTGCCAGCAGCCGACAGTACACTGAAGCTTTCTTT. Its protein is CASSRQYTEAFF. The variable domain in full, with the rest retrieved from reference TRBV5-6 and TRBJ1-1, is DAGVTQSPTHLIKTRGQQVTLRCSPKSGHDTVSWYQQALGQGPQFIFQYYEEEERQRGNFPDRFSGHQFPNYSSELNVNALLLGDSALYLCASSRQYTEAFFGQGTRLTVV.

The chain employs TRBV27 and TRBJ1-1; 7 bases match TRBD1. Germline V gene sequence: CDR1 MNHEY, CDR2 SMNVEV (reference sequence). The J segment lost 1 base and the V segment lost 7 bases, leaving 6 bases of the junction unmatched. This CDR3 has 14 amino acids. The DNA for the CDR3 is TGTGCCAGCACTCCGACAGGGCGGAACACTGAAGCTTTCTTT. It yields the protein CASTPTGRNTEAFF.